What follows are 3 T cell receptor beta chains derived from one specimen sequenced in a study of PD-L1 blockade in urothelial cancer. Time point denoted: pretreatment peripheral blood. Using immunoSEQ multiplex PCR, the repertoire was profiled, and TCRdb retains in-frame clones only, with some absent. The sample comprises some 120,000 clones, about 81% of which are singletons, and 3.2% rests with the top ten. This sample comprised PBMCs, obtained around atezolizumab (anti-PD-L1) treatment. The receptors stem from a man in his forties or fifties with urothelial cancer.

The chain has TRBV2 and TRBJ2-7; a possible D gene is TRBD2 (6 bases). The germline gives CDR1 SNHLY, CDR2 FYNNEI. Trimming took off 7 bases at V and 2 bases at J, with 9 bases between the two ends. The CDR3 has 12 amino acids. In DNA, the CDR3 is TGTGCCAGCATGGGGGGAACCTACGAGCAGTACTTC. Translating it yields CASMGGTYEQYF. Filled out from reference TRBV2 and TRBJ2-7, the complete variable domain reads EPEVTQTPSHQVTQMGQEVILRCVPISNHLYFYWYRQILGQKVEFLVSFYNNEISEKSEIFDDQFSVERPDGSNFTLKIRSTKLEDSAMYFCASMGGTYEQYFGPGTRLTVT.

This chain connects TRBV2 to TRBJ2-1; 7 bases fit TRBD2. The CDR3 runs to 13 residues. V was pared by 8 bases and J by 3 bases, with 4 bases of the junction left unmatched. Germline V CDR1 and CDR2: SNHLY, FYNNEI. CDR3 region: CASERDHYNEQFF. In DNA, the CDR3 is TGTGCCAGCGAGCGGGACCACTACAATGAGCAGTTCTTC.

This chain joins TRBV27 and TRBJ1-1; D ambiguous. The germline CDR1 and CDR2 sequences are MNHEY and SMNVEV (reference sequence). Trimming removed 3 bases at V and 2 bases at J, with 10 bases between. The CDR3 loop spans 14 amino acids. CDR3 amino acids: CASSLGSPNTEAFF. In nucleotides, the CDR3 is TGTGCCAGCAGTTTGGGCAGTCCCAACACTGAAGCTTTCTTT.